These 8 T cell receptor beta chains share one sample of origin, sequenced in a study of blood T cells in healthy people across ages. Alongside a J-beta primer mix, a sample-barcoded 5' primer served in a second PCR lasting about 7 to 12 cycles. TCRdb re-called the 5' RACE reads with MiXCR, one entry per CDR3 protein. The sample contains around 990,000 distinct CDR3 sequences, roughly two fifths of which appear only once. The sequenced material came from blood. Source of these receptors: a man aged 18-30 years in good health.

This clonotype was counted between two and nine times. The chain carries TRBV29-1 and TRBJ2-2; 9 bases line up with TRBD1. Germline V gene lookup returns CDR1 SQVTM and CDR2 ANQGSEA. The CDR3 runs 15 residues. J was trimmed by 5 bases and V by 5 bases; bases with no gene match: 9. In DNA form, the CDR3 reads TGCAGCGTTTCCGGGACAGGGCATAGTACCGGGGAGCTGTTTTTT. Residues: CSVSGTGHSTGELFF.

This clonotype was picked up many times. V and J are TRBV29-1 and TRBJ2-1; no reliable D call. Trimming took 6 bases from V and 5 from J, leaving 8 bases between them. The CDR3 is 11 amino acids. Per the germline V gene, CDR1 is SQVTM and CDR2 is ANQGSEA. The CDR3 loop reads CSVRRNNEQFF. The CDR3 DNA follows: TGCAGCGTCCGACGGAACAATGAGCAGTTCTTC.

This clonotype was observed a few times. The V call is TRBV13, the J call TRBJ1-1; D is uncertain. Trimming pared 5 bases from V and 5 bases from J, leaving 18 bases between. Germline V gives CDR1 PRHDT, CDR2 FYEKMQ (reference sequence). CDR3 size: 15 residues. CDR3 sequence (DNA): TGTGCCAGCAGCGCTGGAGGAGGTACGGAGACTGAAGCTTTCTTT. Amino acids: CASSAGGGTETEAFF.

This clonotype has a handful of counts. V and J are TRBV20-1 and TRBJ1-1, with D hard to call. Trimming cost V 3 bases and J 3 bases, with 11 bases left between them. The CDR3 has 13 amino acids. CDR1 DFQATT and CDR2 SNEGSKA come from the germline V gene (reference sequence). CDR3 DNA sequence: TGCAGTGCTAGTCCCCTCCGGGACACTGAAGCTTTCTTT. Protein: CSASPLRDTEAFF.

This clonotype was observed once. J is TRBJ1-1 and V is TRBV15; no reliable D call. Deletions cut 0 bases from V and 8 bases from J, with 10 bases between. This CDR3 spans 13 amino acids. Germline CDR1 and CDR2: LNHNV and YYDKDF (reference sequence). CDR3 bases: TGTGCCACCAGCAGAGATCGAGGGAAAGAAGCTTTCTTT. As protein: CATSRDRGKEAFF. Full variable domain (remainder filled in from reference TRBV15 and TRBJ1-1): DAMVIQNPRYQVTQFGKPVTLSCSQTLNHNVMYWYQQKSSQAPKLLFHYYDKDFNNEADTPDNFQSRRPNTSFCFLDIRSPGLGDTAMYLCATSRDRGKEAFFGQGTRLTVV.

This clonotype was seen a handful of times. This chain links TRBV7-9 with TRBJ1-2; 9 bases agree with TRBD1. This CDR3 is built from 15 residues. V was pared by 5 bases and J by 3 bases, with 7 bases of the junction left unmatched. Germline lookup yields CDR1 SEHNR and CDR2 FQNEAQ (reference sequence). This CDR3 is CASSKKGQGDYGYTF. The CDR3 DNA sequence: TGTGCCAGCAGCAAGAAGGGACAGGGAGACTATGGCTACACCTTC.

The table lists this clonotype with a few counts. The J gene is TRBJ1-2, the V gene TRBV3-1, with D perhaps matching TRBD1 (5 bases). This CDR3 contains 14 residues. The V end lost 4 bases, the J end lost 4 bases, and 13 bases lay between the germline ends. Germline assignment: CDR1 LGHDT and CDR2 YNNKEL (reference sequence). CDR3 loop: CASSPSWGVYGYTF. CDR3 nucleotide sequence: TGTGCCAGCAGCCCATCGTGGGGGGTCTATGGCTACACCTTC.

This chain uses TRBV5-1 with TRBJ2-5; 8 nucleotides align to TRBD1. The CDR3 has 16 amino acids. Per the germline V gene, CDR1 is SGHRS and CDR2 is YFSETQ. V lost 0 bases and J lost 11; bases outside the gene matches: 15. The CDR3 region is CASSLGAFRGPDEQYF. CDR3 coding DNA: TGCGCCAGCAGCTTGGGTGCTTTCAGGGGGCCCGATGAGCAGTACTTC.